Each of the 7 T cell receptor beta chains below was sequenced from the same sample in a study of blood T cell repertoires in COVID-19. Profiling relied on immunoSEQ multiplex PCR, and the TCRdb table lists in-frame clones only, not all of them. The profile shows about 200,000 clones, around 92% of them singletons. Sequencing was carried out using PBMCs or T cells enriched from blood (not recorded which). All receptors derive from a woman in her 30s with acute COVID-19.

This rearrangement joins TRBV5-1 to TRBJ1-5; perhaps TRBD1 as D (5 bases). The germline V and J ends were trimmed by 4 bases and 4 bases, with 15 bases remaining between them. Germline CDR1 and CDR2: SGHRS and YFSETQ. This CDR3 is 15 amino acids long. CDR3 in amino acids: CASSLQPGGNQPQHF. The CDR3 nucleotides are TGCGCCAGCAGCCTTCAGCCGGGGGGAAATCAGCCCCAGCATTTT.

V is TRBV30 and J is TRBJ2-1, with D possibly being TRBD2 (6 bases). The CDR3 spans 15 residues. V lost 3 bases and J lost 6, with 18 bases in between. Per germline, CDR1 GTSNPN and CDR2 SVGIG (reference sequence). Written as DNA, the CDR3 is TGTGCCTGGAGCGACTTGTGGGACTCCGCCAATGAGCAGTTCTTC. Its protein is CAWSDLWDSANEQFF.

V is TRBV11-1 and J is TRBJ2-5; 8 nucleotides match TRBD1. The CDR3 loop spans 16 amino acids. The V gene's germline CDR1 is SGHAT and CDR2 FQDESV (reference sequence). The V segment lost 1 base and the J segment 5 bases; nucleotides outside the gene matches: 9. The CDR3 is CASSLEGQGIWETQYF. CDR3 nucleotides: TGTGCCAGCAGCTTAGAAGGACAGGGAATTTGGGAGACCCAGTACTTC.

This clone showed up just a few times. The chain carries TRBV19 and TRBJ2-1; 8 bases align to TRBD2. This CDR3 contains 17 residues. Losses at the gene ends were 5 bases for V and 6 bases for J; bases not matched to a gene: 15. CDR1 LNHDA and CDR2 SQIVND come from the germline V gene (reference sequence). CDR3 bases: TGTGCCAGTAGTTCAAGGGCTACGGGGGGGCCGAGCAATGAGCAGTTCTTC. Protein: CASSSRATGGPSNEQFF.

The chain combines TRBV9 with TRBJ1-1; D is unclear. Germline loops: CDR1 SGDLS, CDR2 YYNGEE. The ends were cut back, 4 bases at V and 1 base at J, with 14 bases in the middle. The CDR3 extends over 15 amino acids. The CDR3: CASSPREFRNTEAFF. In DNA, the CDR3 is TGTGCCAGCAGCCCACGGGAGTTTAGGAACACTGAAGCTTTCTTT.

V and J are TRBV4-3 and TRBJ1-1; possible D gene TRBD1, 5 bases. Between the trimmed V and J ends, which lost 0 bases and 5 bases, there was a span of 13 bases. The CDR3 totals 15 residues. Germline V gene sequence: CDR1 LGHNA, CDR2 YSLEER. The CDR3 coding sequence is TGCGCCAGCAGCCAAGATAGTGGGGGGGGGACTGAAGCTTTCTTT. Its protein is CASSQDSGGGTEAFF.

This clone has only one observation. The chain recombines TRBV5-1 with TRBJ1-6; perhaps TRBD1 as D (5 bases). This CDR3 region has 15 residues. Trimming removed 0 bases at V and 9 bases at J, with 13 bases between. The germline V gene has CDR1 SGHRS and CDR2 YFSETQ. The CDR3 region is CASSLVLWQGSPLHF. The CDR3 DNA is TGCGCCAGCAGCTTGGTTCTTTGGCAGGGTTCACCCCTCCACTTT.